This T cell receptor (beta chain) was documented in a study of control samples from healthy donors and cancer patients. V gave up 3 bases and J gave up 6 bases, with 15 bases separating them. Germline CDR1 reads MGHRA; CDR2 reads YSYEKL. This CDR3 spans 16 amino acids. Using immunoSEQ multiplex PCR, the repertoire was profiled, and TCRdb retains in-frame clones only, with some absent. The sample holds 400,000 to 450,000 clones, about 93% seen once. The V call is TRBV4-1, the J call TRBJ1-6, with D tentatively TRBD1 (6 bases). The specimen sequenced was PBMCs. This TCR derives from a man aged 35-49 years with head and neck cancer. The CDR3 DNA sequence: TGCGCCAGCAGCCAGACGGACAGAACCTCTAATTCACCCCTCCACTTT. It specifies CASSQTDRTSNSPLHF.